The 20 T cell receptor beta chains below come from one sample, sequenced in a study of T cell changes during pregnancy in multiple sclerosis (dated by TCRdb to the late 2010s). Library preparation employed the immunoSEQ multiplex PCR assay. The source is immuneACCESS, and TCRdb retained only in-frame sequences with V and J called. Part of the clones is not carried over; for the studies checked, unresolved V genes explain less than half of this, and the remainder is unexplained. This sample lists some 39,000 clones; 70% to 90% were detected once. Of the sample, roughly 4% falls within the top ten clones. The sample here was CD8+ T cells from peripheral blood mononuclear cells, taken in the first trimester of pregnancy. Source of these receptors: a female donor with multiple sclerosis, enrolled in a pregnancy study.

V is TRBV29-1 and J is TRBJ1-3; D gene uncertain. Per germline, CDR1 SQVTM and CDR2 ANQGSEA. The CDR3 runs 14 residues. Trimming removed 1 base from V and 4 bases from J, with 11 bases in between. CDR3 sequence reads: CSVEVSGYGNTIYF. The CDR3 DNA is TGCAGCGTTGAAGTTTCCGGGTACGGAAACACCATATATTTT.

The chain links TRBV25-1 to TRBJ1-6, with 7 bases lining up with TRBD1. Germline V lookup: CDR1 MGHDK, CDR2 SYGVNS. The CDR3 sequence is 18 residues long. Unmatched junction bases numbered 13, after V lost 3 bases and J lost 5 bases. CDR3 sequence reads: CASSDPDSGTVNNSPLHF. CDR3 DNA: TGTGCCAGCAGTGACCCTGATTCCGGGACAGTGAATAATTCACCCCTCCACTTT.

The table lists this clone with a count of one. CDR3 sequence reads: CASSSRTGQVEGYTF. The CDR3 coding sequence is TGTGCCAGCAGCTCTCGGACAGGCCAGGTGGAAGGCTACACCTTC. The chain links TRBV5-8 to TRBJ1-2; 7 bases are a match to TRBD1. The V gene's germline CDR1 is SGHTS and CDR2 YDEGEE. The junction had 13 bases not matched to a gene; V was cut back by 3 bases and J by 8 bases. The CDR3 totals 15 residues.

The chain joins TRBV19 to TRBJ2-2; D gene ambiguous. V shed 9 bases and J shed 6 bases, with 11 bases lying between them. This CDR3 comprises 12 residues. The germline CDR1 and CDR2 sequences are LNHDA and SQIVND (reference sequence). For the CDR3, the DNA is TGTGCCAGCCCTAGTCCCGCCGGGGAGCTGTTTTTT. Its translation: CASPSPAGELFF.

This chain connects TRBV19 to TRBJ1-1; no definite D call. Germline V lookup: CDR1 LNHDA, CDR2 SQIVND (reference sequence). Trimming stripped 3 bases from V and 1 base from J, with 6 bases between. This CDR3 comprises 13 residues. CDR3 protein: CASSITANTEAFF. Written as DNA, the CDR3 is TGTGCCAGTAGTATTACAGCGAACACTGAAGCTTTCTTT. Looking up the rest from reference TRBV19 and TRBJ1-1 gives the full variable domain: DGGITQSPKYLFRKEGQNVTLSCEQNLNHDAMYWYRQDPGQGLRLIYYSQIVNDFQKGDIAEGYSVSREKKESFPLTVTSAQKNPTAFYLCASSITANTEAFFGQGTRLTVV.

Sample share makes this clone large. The chain recombines TRBV9 with TRBJ1-1; TRBD1 might be the D (5 bases). This CDR3 region has 14 residues. Germline-derived CDR1 and CDR2 are SGDLS and YYNGEE. The V gene lost 4 bases and the J gene lost 4 bases, with 14 bases spanning the gap. As DNA, the CDR3 is TGTGCCAGCAGCCGCTTTATCGGGGGCACTGAAGCTTTCTTT. Its translation: CASSRFIGGTEAFF.

The chain joins TRBV5-5 to TRBJ2-5; D not resolved. The CDR3 is made up of 13 amino acids. Germline V gene data show CDR1 as SGHKS and CDR2 as YYEKEE (reference sequence). V gave up 5 bases and J gave up 1 base, with 9 bases separating them. The CDR3 protein is CASRHSGQETQYF. CDR3 nucleotide sequence: TGTGCCAGCAGGCACTCTGGCCAAGAGACCCAGTACTTC.

The rearrangement links TRBV19 to TRBJ1-1, with D tentatively TRBD1 (6 bases). Germline CDR1 is LNHDA and CDR2 is SQIVND (reference sequence). V shed 6 bases and J shed 4 bases, with 18 bases lying between them. The length of the CDR3 is 15 residues. The CDR3 DNA is TGTGCCAGTAGGCTTAACAGGGAATTCGGCACTGAAGCTTTCTTT. Its translation: CASRLNREFGTEAFF.

The CDR3: CASRRTTGANPYEQYF. The CDR3 DNA follows: TGTGCCAGCAGACGTACCACAGGGGCAAATCCCTACGAGCAGTACTTC. V is TRBV28 and J is TRBJ2-7; TRBD1 aligns across 7 bases. The CDR3 consists of 16 residues. The ends lost 6 bases at V and 2 bases at J; junction bases unmatched: 13. The germline V gene has CDR1 MDHEN and CDR2 SYDVKM.

The genes are TRBV5-4 and TRBJ2-1, with 8 nucleotides matching TRBD2. The V and J ends lost 2 bases and 4 bases, in that order; junction bases with no gene match: 5. The CDR3 contains 15 residues. CDR1 SGHNT and CDR2 YYREEE come from the germline V gene (reference sequence). The CDR3: CASSFVAGPYNEQFF. The CDR3 bases are TGTGCCAGCAGCTTCGTAGCGGGGCCATACAATGAGCAGTTCTTC. Based on the CDR3 plus reference TRBV5-4 and TRBJ2-1, the full variable domain is ETGVTQSPTHLIKTRGQQVTLRCSSQSGHNTVSWYQQALGQGPQFIFQYYREEENGRGNFPPRFSGLQFPNYSSELNVNALELDDSALYLCASSFVAGPYNEQFFGPGTRLTVL.

V usage is TRBV9 and J usage is TRBJ2-1; 8 positions agree with TRBD1. The CDR3 extends over 16 amino acids. The junction had 17 bases not matched to a gene; V was cut back by 8 bases and J by 7 bases. Germline-derived CDR1 and CDR2 are SGDLS and YYNGEE. In nucleotides, the CDR3 is TGTGCCAGTGGGCTTACACTTCGACAGGGGCGGAATGAGCAGTTCTTC. This translates into CASGLTLRQGRNEQFF. Combining the CDR3 with reference TRBV9 and TRBJ2-1 gives the whole variable domain DSGVTQTPKHLITATGQRVTLRCSPRSGDLSVYWYQQSLDQGLQFLIQYYNGEERAKGNILERFSAQQFPDLHSELNLSSLELGDSALYFCASGLTLRQGRNEQFFGPGTRLTVL.

The chain recombines TRBV5-1 with TRBJ2-4, with no clear D. The CDR3 is made up of 13 amino acids. V gave up 0 bases and J gave up 3 bases, with 4 bases separating them. CDR1 is SGHRS and CDR2 is YFSETQ in the germline V gene. Here the CDR3 DNA reads TGCGCCAGCAGCTTGGATAGCAAAAACATTCAGTACTTC. Translated, it gives CASSLDSKNIQYF.

The chain is built from TRBV20-1 and TRBJ2-7, with D hard to call. V was clipped by 4 bases and J by 4 bases, with 5 bases between them. The germline CDR1 and CDR2 sequences are DFQATT and SNEGSKA (reference sequence). This CDR3 has 10 amino acids. The CDR3 nucleotides read TGCAGTGCTAATCAATACGAGCAGTACTTC. The encoded protein is CSANQYEQYF.

The count of this clone is one. The rearrangement uses TRBV9 and TRBJ2-7, with a tentative D call TRBD2 (6 bases). Germline-derived CDR1 and CDR2 are SGDLS and YYNGEE. Trimming shortened V by 3 bases and J by 0 bases, and 19 bases separated the two germline ends. The CDR3 covers 17 residues. CDR3 bases: TGTGCCAGCAGCGCGAGTCGGGACTCCACTAACTCCTACGAGCAGTACTTC. It is translated as CASSASRDSTNSYEQYF.

V and J are TRBV7-3 and TRBJ1-1; D not certain. Germline loops: CDR1 SGHTA, CDR2 FQGTGA. CDR3 size: 14 residues. Trimming pared 4 bases from V and 1 base from J, leaving 10 bases between. In nucleotides, the CDR3 is TGTGCCAGCAGCTCAGTCGCTGGGAACACTGAAGCTTTCTTT. Amino acid sequence: CASSSVAGNTEAFF.

The chain employs TRBV29-1 and TRBJ1-1, with no clear D. Germline-derived CDR1 and CDR2 are SQVTM and ANQGSEA. CDR3 size: 12 residues. Trimming took off 7 bases at V and 4 bases at J, with 13 bases between the two ends. The CDR3: CSARGPTTEAFF. CDR3 nucleotide sequence: TGCAGCGCTCGAGGGCCGACCACTGAAGCTTTCTTT.

The J gene is TRBJ2-7, the V gene TRBV4-3; a weak D match, TRBD2 (6 bases). Germline CDR1 is LGHNA and CDR2 is YSLEER. This CDR3 comprises 15 residues. Trimming removed 0 bases from V and 2 bases from J, with 11 bases in between. CDR3 sequence (DNA): TGCGCCAGCAGCCAAGAATGGGGGGTTCCCTACGAGCAGTACTTC. Its protein is CASSQEWGVPYEQYF.

The chain uses TRBV4-2 and TRBJ1-5; 7 positions agree with TRBD1. Unmatched junction bases numbered 9, after V lost 4 bases and J lost 3 bases. CDR1 LGHNA and CDR2 YNFKEQ come from the germline V gene. The CDR3 has 16 amino acids. CDR3 nucleotide sequence: TGTGCCAGCAGCCCTGACAGGGAAACCCCCAATCAGCCCCAGCATTTT. Amino acids: CASSPDRETPNQPQHF.

For this clone: Other DNA sequences within the sample encode an identical CDR3. The chain has TRBV6-5 and TRBJ2-7, with D tentatively TRBD1 (6 bases). The CDR3 sequence is 12 residues long. CDR1 MNHEY and CDR2 SVGAGI come from the germline V gene. Between the trimmed V and J ends, which lost 6 bases and 3 bases, there was a span of 9 bases. CDR3 DNA: TGTGCCAGCAGCCCGACAGGCTACGAGCAGTACTTC. Translating it yields CASSPTGYEQYF.

This sequence joins TRBV9 and TRBJ2-3; 12 bases fit TRBD2. Germline V lookup: CDR1 SGDLS, CDR2 YYNGEE. J gave up 6 bases and V 3 bases, and 5 bases lay outside the gene matches. This CDR3 has 15 amino acids. CDR3 loop: CASSAGTSGWDTQYF. DNA for the CDR3: TGTGCCAGCAGCGCGGGGACTAGCGGGTGGGATACGCAGTATTTT. The full variable domain, in which reference TRBV9 and TRBJ2-3 provide the parts outside the CDR3, is DSGVTQTPKHLITATGQRVTLRCSPRSGDLSVYWYQQSLDQGLQFLIQYYNGEERAKGNILERFSAQQFPDLHSELNLSSLELGDSALYFCASSAGTSGWDTQYFGPGTRLTVL.